What follows is one T cell receptor (beta chain) and its context. The CDR3 contains 14 residues. Germline V gene data show CDR1 as KGHSH and CDR2 as LQKENI. Trimming left V 2 bases short and J 3 bases short, with 10 bases between. Original methodology: Quantification of nucleated cells was approximated via reference gene primer amplification. The table came from immunoSEQ multiplex PCR; TCRdb's copy has only in-frame clones and leaves some out. V and J calls and clone size are given by that table; D and trimming were obtained from the DNA. The table shows more than 200,000 clones, with approximately 90% occurring only once. This sample is part of a study of blood T cell repertoires in COVID-19. Looking at the study overall: Samples representing acute and convalescent COVID-19 were sourced from the United States, Italy and Spain. T cells, B-cell-depleted T cells, or PBMCs provided the cDNA or gDNA that served as material.

This TCR came from an elderly man with acute or convalescent COVID-19. Sequencing was carried out using peripheral blood. This rearrangement joins TRBV18 to TRBJ1-2; D gene unclear. This CDR3 is CASSPGLGDYGYTF. The CDR3 region has the DNA TGTGCCAGCTCACCAGGCCTCGGGGACTATGGCTACACCTTC.